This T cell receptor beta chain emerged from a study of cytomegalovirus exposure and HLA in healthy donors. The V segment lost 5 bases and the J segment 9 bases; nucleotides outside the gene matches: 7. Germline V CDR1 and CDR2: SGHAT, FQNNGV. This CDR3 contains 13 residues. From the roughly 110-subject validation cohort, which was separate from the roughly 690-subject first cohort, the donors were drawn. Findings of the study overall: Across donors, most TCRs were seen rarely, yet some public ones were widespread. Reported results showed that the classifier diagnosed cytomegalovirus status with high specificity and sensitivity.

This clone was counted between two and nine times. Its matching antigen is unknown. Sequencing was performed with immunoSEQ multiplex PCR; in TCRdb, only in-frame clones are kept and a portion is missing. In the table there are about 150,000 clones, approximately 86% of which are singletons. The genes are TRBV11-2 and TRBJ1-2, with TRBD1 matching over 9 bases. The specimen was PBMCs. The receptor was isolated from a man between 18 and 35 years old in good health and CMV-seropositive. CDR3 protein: CASSGDRAWSYTF. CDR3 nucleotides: TGTGCCAGCAGCGGGGACAGGGCCTGGAGCTACACCTTC.